The 2 T cell receptor beta chains listed next were all sequenced from one sample in a study of cytomegalovirus exposure and HLA in healthy donors. Clones were read by immunoSEQ multiplex PCR, and TCRdb kept only the in-frame ones, dropping some. The profile shows approximately 230,000 clones, approximately 84% of them singletons. Sequencing was done on a sample of PBMCs. These receptor sequences come from a man between 18 and 29 years old in good health and CMV-seropositive.

The chain employs TRBV11-2 and TRBJ1-1; a possible D gene is TRBD1 (6 bases). This CDR3 comprises 16 residues. Germline V gives CDR1 SGHAT, CDR2 FQNNGV. V was cut by 4 bases and J by 1 base, with 16 bases left in between. CDR3 protein: CASSSYGQTGNTEAFF. In DNA form, the CDR3 reads TGTGCCAGCAGCTCTTACGGACAGACGGGGAACACTGAAGCTTTCTTT.

The chain is built from TRBV4-2 and TRBJ2-5; D gene ambiguous. CDR1 is LGHNA and CDR2 is YNFKEQ in the germline V gene. This CDR3 contains 13 residues. V was shortened by 0 bases and J by 2 bases, with 4 bases between the two germline ends. The CDR3 DNA reads TGTGCCAGCAGCCAAGACAGGCAAGAGACCCAGTACTTC. Encoded protein: CASSQDRQETQYF.